This entry lists 26 T cell receptor beta chains sequenced from one sample in a study. TCRdb recomputed calls from the RT-PCR reads with MiXCR, one row per CDR3 protein. Among about 700,000 distinct CDR3 sequences listed, about 14% were seen once. The sequencing sample was made of memory CD4+ T cells from blood. These receptors all stem from a female donor in good health, serving as a healthy control.

The chain couples TRBV28 to TRBJ2-7; perhaps TRBD1 as D (5 bases). The V gene's germline CDR1 is MDHEN and CDR2 SYDVKM. V was trimmed by 5 bases and J by 4 bases, leaving 9 bases between them. The CDR3 loop spans 12 amino acids. CDR3 in amino acids: CASSTTVYEQYF. For the CDR3, the DNA is TGTGCCAGCAGTACGACAGTTTACGAGCAGTACTTC.

The gene calls are TRBV7-2 and TRBJ2-7, with 7 bases that match TRBD2. Unmatched junction bases numbered 8, after V lost 5 bases and J lost 1 base. This CDR3 is built from 15 residues. Germline V gene data show CDR1 as SGHTA and CDR2 as FQGNSA. Here the CDR3 DNA reads TGTGCCAGCAGCCCGTGGGGGGGGGGTTCCTACGAGCAGTACTTC. Translating it yields CASSPWGGGSYEQYF.

This clonotype was detected a few times. The rearrangement links TRBV28 to TRBJ2-5; D possibly uses TRBD1 or TRBD2 (5 bases each). V was shortened by 7 bases and J by 7 bases, with 10 bases between the two germline ends. This CDR3 has 11 amino acids. In germline, CDR1 is MDHEN, CDR2 SYDVKM. The CDR3 DNA sequence: TGTGCCAGCACCCAGAGGGGGACCCAGTACTTC. This codes for CASTQRGTQYF.

The J gene is TRBJ2-7, the V gene TRBV6-5; a possible D gene is TRBD1 (6 bases). V lost 7 bases and J 2 bases, leaving 12 bases between the germline ends. The V gene's germline CDR1 is MNHEY and CDR2 SVGAGI. CDR3 length equals 13 residues. CDR3 nucleotides: TGTGCCAGCAAGGGACATGCGGCCTACGAGCAGTACTTC. Amino acid sequence: CASKGHAAYEQYF.

This clonotype was picked up many times. The CDR3 spells CASSPPAGGPNEQFF. CDR3 bases: TGTGCCAGCAGCCCCCCAGCGGGAGGGCCTAATGAGCAGTTCTTC. The chain couples TRBV28 to TRBJ2-1; TRBD2 aligns across 10 bases. The CDR3 loop spans 15 amino acids. Trimming cost V 6 bases and J 7 bases; bases outside gene matches: 9. CDR1 MDHEN and CDR2 SYDVKM come from the germline V gene.

This clonotype was counted between two and nine times. V usage is TRBV5-1 and J usage is TRBJ2-5; either TRBD1 or TRBD2 may fit D (5 bases each). Trimming shortened V by 3 bases and J by 5 bases, and 14 bases separated the two germline ends. The germline V gene encodes CDR1 SGHRS and CDR2 YFSETQ. There are 14 residues in the CDR3. In DNA form, the CDR3 reads TGCGCCAGCAGCTCGCTTCAGGGAGATGAGACCCAGTACTTC. Translating it yields CASSSLQGDETQYF.

This clonotype has a count of ten or more. The chain has TRBV10-3 and TRBJ2-7, with D perhaps TRBD2 (5 bases). The CDR3 spans 16 residues. Trimming shortened V by 0 bases and J by 1 base, and 13 bases separated the two germline ends. From germline, CDR1 is ENHRY and CDR2 SYGVKD. CDR3 sequence: CAISESRGTGSYEQYF. The CDR3 region has the DNA TGTGCCATCAGTGAGTCACGGGGTACCGGATCCTACGAGCAGTACTTC.

The chain recombines TRBV7-9 with TRBJ1-1; TRBD1 matches at 7 bases. Germline CDR1 and CDR2: SEHNR and FQNEAQ (reference sequence). The trim removed 5 bases at V and 4 bases at J, leaving 10 bases unmatched. The length of the CDR3 is 15 residues. CDR3 amino acids: CASSPRSQGPTEAFF. DNA for the CDR3: TGTGCCAGCAGCCCCCGGTCACAGGGGCCCACTGAAGCTTTCTTT.

This rearrangement joins TRBV7-2 to TRBJ1-6; the D is unclear. V gave up 5 bases and J gave up 7 bases, with 15 bases separating them. Germline values: CDR1 SGHTA, CDR2 FQGNSA. The CDR3 contains 15 residues. This chain's CDR3 is CASSPGRHGNSPLHF. The DNA for the CDR3 is TGTGCCAGCAGCCCAGGAAGGCACGGGAATTCACCCCTCCACTTT.

The V gene is TRBV6-5, the J gene TRBJ2-5; 9 bases are shared with TRBD1. Trimming at V came to 5 bases and at J to 4 bases, leaving 5 bases not matched to a gene. From germline, CDR1 is MNHEY and CDR2 SVGAGI. CDR3 size: 14 residues. CDR3 amino acids: CASSLRDRVETQYF. The CDR3 DNA sequence: TGTGCCAGCAGTCTCCGGGACAGGGTAGAGACCCAGTACTTC.

The gene calls are TRBV7-9 and TRBJ1-3; no clear D gene. Trimming removed 1 base at V and 3 bases at J, with 7 bases between. The CDR3 totals 14 residues. Germline V gene data show CDR1 as SEHNR and CDR2 as FQNEAQ (reference sequence). In nucleotides, the CDR3 is TGTGCCAGCAGCTTAGGATCGGATGGAAACACCATATATTTT. Amino acid sequence: CASSLGSDGNTIYF. Complete variable domain (other parts from reference TRBV7-9 and TRBJ1-3): DTGVSQNPRHKITKRGQNVTFRCDPISEHNRLYWYRQTLGQGPEFLTYFQNEAQLEKSRLLSDRFSAERPKGSFSTLEIQRTEQGDSAMYLCASSLGSDGNTIYFGEGSWLTVV.

This clonotype came up a few times. The chain is built from TRBV20-1 and TRBJ2-1, with TRBD2 matching over 9 bases. V gave up 5 bases and J gave up 3 bases; unmatched junction bases: 8. The CDR3 loop spans 15 amino acids. CDR1 and CDR2 (germline): DFQATT, SNEGSKA (reference sequence). The CDR3 DNA follows: TGCAGTGCTCCGAGGGGCGGGAGGGGCTACAATGAGCAGTTCTTC. It yields the protein CSAPRGGRGYNEQFF.

The CDR3 loop reads CASSLSEGAFF. The DNA of the CDR3 is TGTGCCAGCAGTCTGAGTGAGGGAGCTTTCTTT. This chain uses TRBV12-3 or TRBV12-4 with TRBJ1-1; unclear D gene. V lost 5 bases and J lost 10, with 11 bases in between. This CDR3 has 11 amino acids.

This rearrangement joins TRBV6-6 to TRBJ1-4; 9 bases map to TRBD1. Germline trimming cut 4 bases from V and 15 bases from J; bases unmatched to any gene: 9. This CDR3 is built from 13 residues. Per germline, CDR1 MNHNY and CDR2 SVGAGI (reference sequence). The CDR3 spells CASSSTGTGILFF. CDR3 sequence (DNA): TGTGCCAGCAGTTCCACCGGGACAGGGATTTTGTTTTTT.

The CDR3 here is CASRAFYGYTF. The CDR3 nucleotides are TGTGCCAGCAGGGCCTTCTATGGCTACACCTTC. The rearrangement joins TRBV7-2 to TRBJ1-2; no clear D. The length of the CDR3 is 11 residues. Germline V gene data show CDR1 as SGHTA and CDR2 as FQGNSA. V was clipped by 6 bases and J by 4 bases, with 6 bases between them.

A few counts support this clonotype. The CDR3 DNA reads as TGTGCCAGCAGGCAGCTTACAGGCACAGATACGCAGTATTTT. As protein: CASRQLTGTDTQYF. The rearrangement links TRBV7-2 to TRBJ2-3, with D unclear. The CDR3 totals 14 residues. V was shortened by 6 bases and J by 1 base, with 11 bases between the two germline ends. The V gene's germline CDR1 is SGHTA and CDR2 FQGNSA.

This clonotype has at least ten counts. The chain recombines TRBV15 with TRBJ2-7, with D unclear. Deletions cut 4 bases from V and 2 bases from J, with 9 bases between. CDR3 length equals 13 residues. CDR1 is LNHNV and CDR2 is YYDKDF in the germline V gene (reference sequence). In DNA form, the CDR3 reads TGTGCCACCAGCACCCCGGCCGCCTACGAGCAGTACTTC. Translating gives CATSTPAAYEQYF.

This clonotype was picked up a small number of times. The chain employs TRBV18 and TRBJ1-2; no definite D call. V dropped 1 base and J dropped 6 bases, with 6 bases sitting between them. The V gene's germline CDR1 is KGHSH and CDR2 LQKENI. The CDR3 is made up of 12 amino acids. CDR3 bases: TGTGCCAGCTCACCACAATCAGATGGCTACACCTTC. Its translation is CASSPQSDGYTF.

The sample holds a few counts of this clonotype. V and J are TRBV2 and TRBJ2-7; 12 nucleotides match TRBD1. Germline loops: CDR1 SNHLY, CDR2 FYNNEI. J gave up 6 bases and V 6 bases, and 3 bases lay outside the gene matches. CDR3 length: 13 residues. The CDR3 protein is CASRGTGGTEQYF. The CDR3 nucleotides read TGTGCCAGCAGGGGGACAGGGGGCACCGAGCAGTACTTC.

In its sample, this clonotype was seen a few times. The V and J genes are TRBV6-4 and TRBJ1-2; D is uncertain. Germline assignment: CDR1 MRHNA and CDR2 SNTAGT. The CDR3 has 12 amino acids. The V end was cut by 3 bases, the J end by 2 bases, with 4 bases between. The CDR3 DNA is TGTGCCAGCAGTGAGTACAACTATGGCTACACCTTC. Its translation: CASSEYNYGYTF.

The V and J genes are TRBV5-1 and TRBJ2-2; a possible D gene is TRBD2 (6 bases). The length of the CDR3 is 14 residues. CDR1 SGHRS and CDR2 YFSETQ come from the germline V gene. Trimming removed 3 bases from V and 6 bases from J, with 12 bases in between. This CDR3 reads CASSSTSKPGELFF. CDR3 nucleotides: TGCGCCAGCAGCTCCACTAGCAAGCCCGGGGAGCTGTTTTTT.

This clonotype was picked up a small number of times. The chain employs TRBV3-1 and TRBJ2-7, with 8 positions matching TRBD1. Germline lookup yields CDR1 LGHDT and CDR2 YNNKEL (reference sequence). This CDR3 spans 14 amino acids. Germline trimming cut 1 base from V and 4 bases from J; bases unmatched to any gene: 3. CDR3 nucleotide sequence: TGTGCCAGCAGCCAAGGGACAGGGAATTACGAGCAGTACTTC. Its protein is CASSQGTGNYEQYF.

This clonotype was recorded at least ten times. The rearrangement uses TRBV6-2 or TRBV6-3 and TRBJ1-2; TRBD1 matches 11 bases. The CDR3 is 14 residues long. Per germline, CDR1 MNHEY and CDR2 SVGEGT. V trimming: 5 bases; J trimming: 4 bases; junction bases outside the gene matches: 3. The CDR3 loop is CASSRTGGGYGYTF. CDR3 coding DNA: TGTGCCAGCAGTCGGACAGGGGGCGGCTATGGCTACACCTTC.

The chain has TRBV6-2 or TRBV6-3 and TRBJ2-4, with a possible D match to TRBD1 (5 bases). Germline-derived CDR1 and CDR2 are MNHEY and SVGEGT. V was cut by 5 bases and J by 7 bases, with 18 bases left in between. The CDR3 contains 15 residues. The chain's CDR3 is CASSRSWAKGNIQYF. The CDR3 bases are TGTGCCAGCAGTAGATCCTGGGCGAAGGGGAACATTCAGTACTTC.

This clonotype was counted many times. The chain combines TRBV28 with TRBJ2-7; 11 positions match TRBD1. Germline CDR1 reads MDHEN; CDR2 reads SYDVKM. CDR3 length equals 15 residues. The junction had 4 bases not matched to a gene; V was cut back by 6 bases and J by 0 bases. The CDR3 DNA sequence: TGTGCCAGCAGGTCGGGACAGGGGGTCTCCTACGAGCAGTACTTC. Translation: CASRSGQGVSYEQYF.

On this clonotype: A read error may produce the germline difference seen at one junction end. The chain carries TRBV12-3 or TRBV12-4 and TRBJ2-1, with unresolved D. CDR3 length equals 12 residues. CDR3 DNA: TGTGCCAGCAGTTACAGTGGCAATAAGCAGTTCTTC. The encoded protein is CASSYSGNKQFF.